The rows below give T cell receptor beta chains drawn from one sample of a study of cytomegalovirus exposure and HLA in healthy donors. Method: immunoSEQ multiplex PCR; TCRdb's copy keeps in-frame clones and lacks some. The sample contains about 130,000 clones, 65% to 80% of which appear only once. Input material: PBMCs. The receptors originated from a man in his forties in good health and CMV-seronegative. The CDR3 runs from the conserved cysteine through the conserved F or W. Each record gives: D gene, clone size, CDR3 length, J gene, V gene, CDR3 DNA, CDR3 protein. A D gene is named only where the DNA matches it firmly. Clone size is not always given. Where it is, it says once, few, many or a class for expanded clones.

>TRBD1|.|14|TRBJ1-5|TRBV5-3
TGTGCCAGAAGCAATACGACAGGGGTCCAGCCCCAGCATTTT
CARSNTTGVQPQHF
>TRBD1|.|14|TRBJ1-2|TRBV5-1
TGCGCCAGCAGTGGCGACAGGGGGGCCTATGGCTACACCTTC
CASSGDRGAYGYTF
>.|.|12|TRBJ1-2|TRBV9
TGTGCCAGCAGCGCGCCCAATGAGGGCTACACCTTC
CASSAPNEGYTF
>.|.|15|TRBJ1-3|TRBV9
TGTGCCAGCAGCGTAGGGCAGCGCTCTGGAAACACCATATATTTT
CASSVGQRSGNTIYF
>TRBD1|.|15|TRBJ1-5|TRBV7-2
TGTGCCAGCAGCTTGACCGGGACAGGGAATCAGCCCCAGCATTTT
CASSLTGTGNQPQHF
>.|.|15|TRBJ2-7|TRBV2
TGTGCCAGCAGTGAAAGTGGGACATGGTCCTACGAGCAGTACTTC
CASSESGTWSYEQYF
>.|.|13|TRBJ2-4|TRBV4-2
TGTGCCAGCAGCCAAGAGGCGGATCAGATTCAGTACTTC
CASSQEADQIQYF
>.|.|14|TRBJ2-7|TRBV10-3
TGTGCCATCAGTACCCCGGGGGTCCCCTACGAGCAGTACTTC
CAISTPGVPYEQYF
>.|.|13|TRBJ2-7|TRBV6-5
TGTGCCAGCAGTAGAGGGGGGGCGATGGAGCAGTACTTC
CASSRGGAMEQYF
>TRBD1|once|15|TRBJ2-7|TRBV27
TGTGCCAGCAGTTTATCCAGGGACAGGGGAAGCGAGCAGTACTTC
CASSLSRDRGSEQYF
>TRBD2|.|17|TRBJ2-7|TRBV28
TGTGCCAGCAGCCGGGAGGGACTAGCGGGACTCTCCTACGAGCAGTACTTC
CASSREGLAGLSYEQYF
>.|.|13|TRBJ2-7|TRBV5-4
TGTGCCAGCAGCTTGGCGGGCTCCTACGAGCAGTACTTC
CASSLAGSYEQYF
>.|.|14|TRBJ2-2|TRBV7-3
TGTGCCAGCAGCTCCCAACCTGACGGGGGGGAGCTGTTTTTT
CASSSQPDGGELFF
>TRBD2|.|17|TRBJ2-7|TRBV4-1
TGCGCCAGCAGCCAAGATCCGGCTAGCGGGTACTCCTACGAGCAGTACTTC
CASSQDPASGYSYEQYF
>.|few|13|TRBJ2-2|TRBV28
TGTGCCAGCAGTTTTAGGAACACCGGGGAGCTGTTTTTT
CASSFRNTGELFF
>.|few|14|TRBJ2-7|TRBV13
TGTGCCAGCAGCTTAGGCCCTCTTCCCTACGAGCAGTACTTC
CASSLGPLPYEQYF
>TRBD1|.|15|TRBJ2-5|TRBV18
TGTGCCAGCTCACTGCCCCAGGGGGCTGGGGAGACCCAGTACTTC
CASSLPQGAGETQYF
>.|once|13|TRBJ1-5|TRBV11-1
TGTGCCAGCAGCTCGACACTCAATCAGCCCCGGCATTTT
CASSSTLNQPRHF
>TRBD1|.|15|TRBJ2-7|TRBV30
TGTGCCTGGAGCCCAGGACAGGGAATAGTCTACGAGCAGTACTTC
CAWSPGQGIVYEQYF
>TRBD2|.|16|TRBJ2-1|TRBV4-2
TGTGCCAGCAGCCAAGCCCGGGCTAGCGGGACCCAAGGGCAGTTCTTC
CASSQARASGTQGQFF
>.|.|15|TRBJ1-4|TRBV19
TGTGCCAGTACAAAAGCGGGGGGCGATCGTGAAAAACTGTTTTTT
CASTKAGGDREKLFF
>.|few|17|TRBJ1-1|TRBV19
TGTGCCAGTACAGCACTCAGGGGTGAGAACGGGGACACTGAAGCTTTCTTT
CASTALRGENGDTEAFF
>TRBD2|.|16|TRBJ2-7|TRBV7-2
TGTGCCAGCAGCTCCGACGGGGGTAGCGGGGGTCGGGAGCAGTACTTC
CASSSDGGSGGREQYF
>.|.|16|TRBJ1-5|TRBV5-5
TGTGCCAGCAGCTCATACCTGGAGGGAGGGTTTCAGCCCCAGCATTTT
CASSSYLEGGFQPQHF
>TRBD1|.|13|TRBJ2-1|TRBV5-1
TGCGCCAGCAGCTCTTTCTCAGGGGGTGAGCAGTTCTTC
CASSSFSGGEQFF
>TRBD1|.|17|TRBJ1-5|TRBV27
TGTGCCAGCAGTCCTTATATGGGACAGGGAGGCAATCAGCCCCAGCATTTT
CASSPYMGQGGNQPQHF
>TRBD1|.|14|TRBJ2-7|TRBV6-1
TGTGCCAGCAAGCCGGGACAGGCTTCCTACGAGCAGTACTTC
CASKPGQASYEQYF
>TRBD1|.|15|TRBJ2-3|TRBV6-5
TGTGCCAGCAGCTCGGGACAGAGGGACACAGATACGCAGTATTTT
CASSSGQRDTDTQYF
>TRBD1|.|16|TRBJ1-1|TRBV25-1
TGTGCCAGCAGTGATGGGTGGACAGGTGGGTACACTGAAGCTTTCTTT
CASSDGWTGGYTEAFF
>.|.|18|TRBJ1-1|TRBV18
TGTGCCAGCTCACCCCAACCAATCGGAGGAGGGATGAACACTGAAGCTTTCTTT
CASSPQPIGGGMNTEAFF
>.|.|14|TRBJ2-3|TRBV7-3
TGTGCCAGCAGCCCTTTTGGAGATGTAGATACGCAGTATTTT
CASSPFGDVDTQYF
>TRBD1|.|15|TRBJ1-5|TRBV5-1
TGCGCCAGCAGCTTACAGGGGGCCTTAAATCAGCCCCAGCATTTT
CASSLQGALNQPQHF
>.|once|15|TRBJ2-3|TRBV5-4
TGTGCCAGCAGCTTGGGTGCGGAGAGCACAGATACGCAGTATTTT
CASSLGAESTDTQYF
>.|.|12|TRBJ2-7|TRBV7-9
TGTGCCAGCAGCTCAACTGCCTACGAGCAGTACTTC
CASSSTAYEQYF
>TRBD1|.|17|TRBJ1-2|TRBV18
TGTGCCAGCTCACAAAGGGACAGGGAAATTGGTGACTATGGCTACACCTTC
CASSQRDREIGDYGYTF
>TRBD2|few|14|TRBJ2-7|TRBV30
TGTGCCTGGAGTAAGCGGGGAAACACCTACGAGCAGTACTTC
CAWSKRGNTYEQYF
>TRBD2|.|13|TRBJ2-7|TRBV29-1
TGCAGCGTTCAGCGGGGGCTCTCCTACGAGCAGTACTTC
CSVQRGLSYEQYF
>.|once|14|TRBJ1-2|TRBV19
TGTGCCAGTAGTATAGTAAAGGGGCTCGGTGGCTACACCTTC
CASSIVKGLGGYTF
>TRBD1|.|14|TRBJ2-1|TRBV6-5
TGTGCCAGCAGTTTGGTCAGGGGGCGCGATGAGCAGTTCTTC
CASSLVRGRDEQFF
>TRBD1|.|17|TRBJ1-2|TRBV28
TGTGCCAGCAGTTCACCCCTGGGGGGACAGGGATACAATGGCTACACCTTC
CASSSPLGGQGYNGYTF
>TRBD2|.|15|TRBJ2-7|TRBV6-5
TGTGCCAGCAGTTACTCGGGGACTAGCGGCTACGAGCAGTACTTC
CASSYSGTSGYEQYF
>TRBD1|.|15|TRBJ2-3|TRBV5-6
TGTGCCAGCAGCTTGGCCTCAGGGGGCACTGATACGCAGTATTTT
CASSLASGGTDTQYF
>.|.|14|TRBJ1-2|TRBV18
TGTGCCAGCTCACCGGCACAGGTTAACTATGGCTACACCTTC
CASSPAQVNYGYTF
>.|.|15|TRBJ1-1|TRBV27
TGTGCCAGCAGTTTTGGGGCAGGGGAGAGGACTGAAGCTTTCTTT
CASSFGAGERTEAFF
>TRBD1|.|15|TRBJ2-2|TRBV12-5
TGTGCTAGTGGTTTGGGACAGGGGAGCACCGGGGAGCTGTTTTTT
CASGLGQGSTGELFF
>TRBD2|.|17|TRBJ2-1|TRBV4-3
TGCGCCAGCAGCCAAGATCTCCTAGCGGGGGGGCATGGTGAGCAGTTCTTC
CASSQDLLAGGHGEQFF
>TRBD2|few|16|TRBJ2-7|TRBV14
TGTGCCAGCAGCCAAGCTGGACTAGCGGGAGAGTACGAGCAGTACTTC
CASSQAGLAGEYEQYF
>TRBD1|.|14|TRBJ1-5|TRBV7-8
TGTGCCAGCAGCTTAGGGACAGGGGATCAGCCCCAGCATTTT
CASSLGTGDQPQHF
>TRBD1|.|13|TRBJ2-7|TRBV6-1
TGTGCCAGCAGTTGGACAGGGAGCCACGAGCAGTACTTC
CASSWTGSHEQYF
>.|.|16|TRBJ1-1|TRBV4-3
TGCGCCAGCAGCCAAGAACCGGCAGGGGTAAACACTGAAGCTTTCTTT
CASSQEPAGVNTEAFF
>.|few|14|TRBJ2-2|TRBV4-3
TGCGCCAGCAGCCAGCCCCAGGACACCGGGGAGCTGTTTTTT
CASSQPQDTGELFF
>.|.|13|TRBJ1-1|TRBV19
TGTGCCAGTAGTATCGGGGATGTCACTGAAGCTTTCTTT
CASSIGDVTEAFF
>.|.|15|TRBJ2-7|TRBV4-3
TGCGCCAGCAGCCAAGAAGATCAAGCAACCTACGAGCAGTACTTC
CASSQEDQATYEQYF
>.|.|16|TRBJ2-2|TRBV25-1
TGTGCCAGCAGTGCGGTCCTGGGACAGAACACCGGGGAGCTGTTTTTT
CASSAVLGQNTGELFF